This T cell receptor (beta chain) was obtained from a study of cytomegalovirus exposure and HLA in healthy donors. The PCR had 60 Vbeta and 13 Jbeta primers. The assay was immunoSEQ multiplex PCR, and TCRdb's table has in-frame clones only and misses some. The sample yields fewer than 45,000 clones, around 68% seen once. The donors (healthy individuals) were bone marrow donors. Remarks on this clone: Antigen unknown.

Study results and caveats: After further analysis at a later stage, some 15,000 TCR beta sequences were associated with HLA alleles at 0.05 false discovery rate.

CDR1 is SGHTA and CDR2 is FQGNSA in the germline V gene. The junction had 8 bases not matched to a gene; V was cut back by 5 bases and J by 5 bases. The CDR3 has 15 residues. The sample comprised PBMCs. The chain joins TRBV7-2 to TRBJ2-2; TRBD1 matches at 7 bases. This TCR derives from a man aged 40-49 years in good health and CMV-seronegative. The CDR3 protein is CASSPQGMITGELFF. In DNA, the CDR3 is TGTGCCAGCAGCCCACAGGGGATGATAACCGGGGAGCTGTTTTTT.